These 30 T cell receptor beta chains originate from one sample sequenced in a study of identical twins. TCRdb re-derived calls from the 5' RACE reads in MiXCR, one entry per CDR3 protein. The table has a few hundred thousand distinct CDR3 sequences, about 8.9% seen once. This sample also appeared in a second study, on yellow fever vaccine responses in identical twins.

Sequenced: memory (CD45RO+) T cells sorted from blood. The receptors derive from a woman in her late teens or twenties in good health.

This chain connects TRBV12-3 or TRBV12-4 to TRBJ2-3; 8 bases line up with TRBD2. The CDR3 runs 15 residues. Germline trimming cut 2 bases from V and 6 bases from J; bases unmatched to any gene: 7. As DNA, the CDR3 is TGTGCCAGCAGTTTAAGACTAGGCGGGAGGGATACGCAGTATTTT. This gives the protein CASSLRLGGRDTQYF.

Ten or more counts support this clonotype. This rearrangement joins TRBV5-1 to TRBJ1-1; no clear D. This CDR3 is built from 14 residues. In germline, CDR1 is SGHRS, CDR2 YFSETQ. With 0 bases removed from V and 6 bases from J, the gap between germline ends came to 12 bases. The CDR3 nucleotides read TGCGCCAGCAGCTTGGCCGAGGGCGTCTCTGAAGCTTTCTTT. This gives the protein CASSLAEGVSEAFF.

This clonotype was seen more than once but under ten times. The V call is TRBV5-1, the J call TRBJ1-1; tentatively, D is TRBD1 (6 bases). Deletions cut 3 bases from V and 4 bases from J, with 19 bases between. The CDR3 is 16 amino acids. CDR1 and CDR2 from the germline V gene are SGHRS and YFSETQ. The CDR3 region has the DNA TGCGCCAGCAGCTGGGATGGGACAATGGTCGGCACTGAAGCTTTCTTT. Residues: CASSWDGTMVGTEAFF.

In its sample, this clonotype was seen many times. This CDR3 reads CASSFGGGPYNEQYF. CDR3 coding DNA: TGTGCCAGCAGTTTTGGGGGAGGGCCTTATAACGAGCAGTACTTC. The chain employs TRBV27 and TRBJ2-7; 7 bases align to TRBD2. The V gene's germline CDR1 is MNHEY and CDR2 SMNVEV (reference sequence). CDR3 length: 15 residues. J was trimmed by 5 bases and V by 3 bases; bases with no gene match: 10.

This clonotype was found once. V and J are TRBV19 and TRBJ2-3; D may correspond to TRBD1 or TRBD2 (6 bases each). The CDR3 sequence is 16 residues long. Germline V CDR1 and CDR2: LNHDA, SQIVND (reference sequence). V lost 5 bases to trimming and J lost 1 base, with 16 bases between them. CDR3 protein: CASSHLLGGGTDTQYF. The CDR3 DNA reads TGTGCCAGTAGTCACCTGCTCGGGGGCGGCACAGATACGCAGTATTTT.

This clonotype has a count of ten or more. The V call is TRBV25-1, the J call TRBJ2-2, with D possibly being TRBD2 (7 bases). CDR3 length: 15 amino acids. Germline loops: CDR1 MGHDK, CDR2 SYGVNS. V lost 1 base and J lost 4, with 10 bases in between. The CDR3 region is CASSEWGGLTGELFF. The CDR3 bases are TGTGCCAGCAGTGAATGGGGGGGGCTCACCGGGGAGCTGTTTTTT.

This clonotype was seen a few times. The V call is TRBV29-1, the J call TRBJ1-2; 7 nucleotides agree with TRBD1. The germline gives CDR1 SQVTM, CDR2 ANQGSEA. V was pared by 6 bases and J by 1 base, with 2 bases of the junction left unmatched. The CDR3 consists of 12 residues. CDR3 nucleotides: TGCAGCGTCGGGACAGTTAACTATGGCTACACCTTC. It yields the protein CSVGTVNYGYTF.

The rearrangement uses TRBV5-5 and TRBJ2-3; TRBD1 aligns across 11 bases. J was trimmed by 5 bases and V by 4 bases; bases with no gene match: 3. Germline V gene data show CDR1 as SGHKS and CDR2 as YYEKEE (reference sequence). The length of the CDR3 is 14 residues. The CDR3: CASSLGTGGDTQYF. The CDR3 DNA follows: TGTGCCAGCAGCCTAGGGACAGGGGGAGATACGCAGTATTTT.

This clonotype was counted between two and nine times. In DNA form, the CDR3 reads TGTGCCAGCACTGAGGGTACAGGCAGATTCTCTGGAAACACCATATATTTT. Its protein is CASTEGTGRFSGNTIYF. This chain uses TRBV6-1 with TRBJ1-3, with D perhaps matching TRBD1 (5 bases). The CDR3 contains 17 residues. Trimming stripped 7 bases from V and 0 bases from J, with 19 bases between. Germline-derived CDR1 and CDR2 are MNHNS and SASEGT.

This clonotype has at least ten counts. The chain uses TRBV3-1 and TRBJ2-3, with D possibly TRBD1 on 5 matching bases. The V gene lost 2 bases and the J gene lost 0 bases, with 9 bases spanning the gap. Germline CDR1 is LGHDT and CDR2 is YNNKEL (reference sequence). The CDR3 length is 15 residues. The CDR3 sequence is CASSQQGTSTDTQYF. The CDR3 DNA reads TGTGCCAGCAGCCAACAGGGCACCAGCACAGATACGCAGTATTTT.

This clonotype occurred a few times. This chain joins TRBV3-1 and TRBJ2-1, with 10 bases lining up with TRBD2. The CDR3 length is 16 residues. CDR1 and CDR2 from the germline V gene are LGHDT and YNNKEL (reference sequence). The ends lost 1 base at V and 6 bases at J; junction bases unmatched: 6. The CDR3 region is CASSQGSSGGPNEQFF. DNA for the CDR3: TGTGCCAGCAGCCAAGGGTCTAGCGGGGGCCCCAATGAGCAGTTCTTC.

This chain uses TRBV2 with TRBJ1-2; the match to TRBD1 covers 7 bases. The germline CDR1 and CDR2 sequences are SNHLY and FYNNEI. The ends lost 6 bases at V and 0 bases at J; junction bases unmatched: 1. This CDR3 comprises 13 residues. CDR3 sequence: CASSGTANYGYTF. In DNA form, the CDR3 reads TGTGCCAGCAGCGGGACAGCTAACTATGGCTACACCTTC.

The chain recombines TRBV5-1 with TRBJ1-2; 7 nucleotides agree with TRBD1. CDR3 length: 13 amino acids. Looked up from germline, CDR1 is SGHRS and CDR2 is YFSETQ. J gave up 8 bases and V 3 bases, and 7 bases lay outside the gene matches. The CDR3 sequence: CASSYDTGAGYTF. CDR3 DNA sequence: TGCGCCAGCAGCTATGATACAGGGGCCGGCTACACCTTC. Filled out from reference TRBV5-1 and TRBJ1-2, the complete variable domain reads KAGVTQTPRYLIKTRGQQVTLSCSPISGHRSVSWYQQTPGQGLQFLFEYFSETQRNKGNFPGRFSGRQFSNSRSEMNVSTLELGDSALYLCASSYDTGAGYTFGSGTRLTVV.

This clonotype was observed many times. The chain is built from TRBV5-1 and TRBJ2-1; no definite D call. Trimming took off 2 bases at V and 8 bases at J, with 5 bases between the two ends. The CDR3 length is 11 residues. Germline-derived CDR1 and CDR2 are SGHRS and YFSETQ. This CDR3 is CASSFSHEQFF. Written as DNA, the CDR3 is TGCGCCAGCAGCTTTTCCCATGAGCAGTTCTTC.

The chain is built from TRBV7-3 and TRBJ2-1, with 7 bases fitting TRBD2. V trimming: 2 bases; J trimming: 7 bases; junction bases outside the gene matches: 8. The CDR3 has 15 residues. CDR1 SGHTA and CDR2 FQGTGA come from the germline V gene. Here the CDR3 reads CASSLSAGAVNEQFF. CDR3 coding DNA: TGTGCCAGCAGCTTATCCGCGGGAGCGGTGAATGAGCAGTTCTTC.

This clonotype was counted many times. CDR3 bases: TGTGCCAGCAAATCCCTCAGGGGCGGGAGAGCAGATACGCAGTATTTT. Translated: CASKSLRGGRADTQYF. The chain combines TRBV6-4 with TRBJ2-3; D perhaps matches TRBD2 (7 bases). CDR3 length: 16 residues. V was trimmed by 7 bases and J by 4 bases, leaving 21 bases between them. CDR1 MRHNA and CDR2 SNTAGT come from the germline V gene.

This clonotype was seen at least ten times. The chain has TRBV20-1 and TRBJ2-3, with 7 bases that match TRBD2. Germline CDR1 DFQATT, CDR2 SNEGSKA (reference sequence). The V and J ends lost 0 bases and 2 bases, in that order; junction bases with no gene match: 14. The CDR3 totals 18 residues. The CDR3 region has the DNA TGCAGTGCTAGAGATCGAGCGGGGAGGCTAAACCCCACAGATACGCAGTATTTT. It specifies CSARDRAGRLNPTDTQYF.

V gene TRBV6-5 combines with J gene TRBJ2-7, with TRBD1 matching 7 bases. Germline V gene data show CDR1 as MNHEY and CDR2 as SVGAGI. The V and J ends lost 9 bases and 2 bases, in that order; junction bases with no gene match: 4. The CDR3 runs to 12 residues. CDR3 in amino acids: CASTGEPYEQYF. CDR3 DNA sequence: TGTGCCAGTACAGGGGAACCCTACGAGCAGTACTTC.

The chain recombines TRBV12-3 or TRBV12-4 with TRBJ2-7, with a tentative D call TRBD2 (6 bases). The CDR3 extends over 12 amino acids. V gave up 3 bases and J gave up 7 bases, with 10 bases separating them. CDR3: CASSLGGLEQYF. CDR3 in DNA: TGTGCCAGCAGTTTGGGGGGTCTTGAGCAGTACTTC.

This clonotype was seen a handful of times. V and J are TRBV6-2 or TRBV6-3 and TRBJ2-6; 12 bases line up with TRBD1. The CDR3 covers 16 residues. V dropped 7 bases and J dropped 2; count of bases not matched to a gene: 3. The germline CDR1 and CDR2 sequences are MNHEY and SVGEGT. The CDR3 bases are TGTGCCAGCACCGGGACAGGGGGCACTGGGGCCAACGTCCTGACTTTC. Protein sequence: CASTGTGGTGANVLTF.

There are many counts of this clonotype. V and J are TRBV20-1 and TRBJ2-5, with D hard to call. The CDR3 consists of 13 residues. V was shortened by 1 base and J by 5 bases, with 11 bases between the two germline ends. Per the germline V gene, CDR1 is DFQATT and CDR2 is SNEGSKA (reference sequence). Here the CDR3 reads CSARGTHLETQYF. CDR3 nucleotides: TGCAGTGCTAGAGGCACCCATCTGGAGACCCAGTACTTC.

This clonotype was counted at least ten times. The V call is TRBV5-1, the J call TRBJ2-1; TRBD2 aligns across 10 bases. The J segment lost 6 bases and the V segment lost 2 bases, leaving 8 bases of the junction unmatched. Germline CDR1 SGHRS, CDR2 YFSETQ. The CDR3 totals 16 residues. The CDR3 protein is CASSFTVASGGNEQFF. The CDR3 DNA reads TGCGCCAGCAGCTTTACGGTCGCTAGCGGGGGCAATGAGCAGTTCTTC. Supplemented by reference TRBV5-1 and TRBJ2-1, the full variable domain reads KAGVTQTPRYLIKTRGQQVTLSCSPISGHRSVSWYQQTPGQGLQFLFEYFSETQRNKGNFPGRFSGRQFSNSRSEMNVSTLELGDSALYLCASSFTVASGGNEQFFGPGTRLTVL.

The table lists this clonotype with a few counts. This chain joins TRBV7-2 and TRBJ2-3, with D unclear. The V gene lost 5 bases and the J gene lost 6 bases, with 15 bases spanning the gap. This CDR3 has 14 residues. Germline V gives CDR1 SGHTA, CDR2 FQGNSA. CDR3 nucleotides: TGTGCCAGCAGCCCAGCCCCCGGCTGGGATACGCAGTATTTT. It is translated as CASSPAPGWDTQYF.

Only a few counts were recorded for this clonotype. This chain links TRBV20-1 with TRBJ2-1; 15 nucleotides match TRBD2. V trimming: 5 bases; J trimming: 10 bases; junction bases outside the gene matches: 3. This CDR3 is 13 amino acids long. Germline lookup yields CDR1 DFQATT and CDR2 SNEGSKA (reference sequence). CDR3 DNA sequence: TGCAGTGCTTCGGGACTAGCGGGGGGAGAGCAGTTCTTC. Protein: CSASGLAGGEQFF.

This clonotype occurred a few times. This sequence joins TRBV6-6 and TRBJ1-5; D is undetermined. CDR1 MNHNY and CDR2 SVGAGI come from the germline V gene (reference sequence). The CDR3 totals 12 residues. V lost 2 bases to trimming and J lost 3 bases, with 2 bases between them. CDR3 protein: CASSYDNQPQHF. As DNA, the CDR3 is TGTGCCAGCAGTTACGACAATCAGCCCCAGCATTTT.

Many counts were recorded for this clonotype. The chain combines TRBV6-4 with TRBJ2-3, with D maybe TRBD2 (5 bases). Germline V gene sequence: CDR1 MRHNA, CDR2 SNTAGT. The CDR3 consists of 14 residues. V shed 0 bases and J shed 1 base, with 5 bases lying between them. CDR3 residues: CASSDSGGTDTQYF. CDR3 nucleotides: TGTGCCAGCAGTGACTCGGGAGGCACAGATACGCAGTATTTT.

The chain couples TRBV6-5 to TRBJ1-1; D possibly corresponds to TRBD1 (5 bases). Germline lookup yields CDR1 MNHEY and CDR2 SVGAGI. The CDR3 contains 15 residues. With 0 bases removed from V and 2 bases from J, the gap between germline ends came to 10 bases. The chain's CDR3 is CASSYSWQGNTEAFF. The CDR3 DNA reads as TGTGCCAGCAGTTACTCGTGGCAGGGAAACACTGAAGCTTTCTTT.

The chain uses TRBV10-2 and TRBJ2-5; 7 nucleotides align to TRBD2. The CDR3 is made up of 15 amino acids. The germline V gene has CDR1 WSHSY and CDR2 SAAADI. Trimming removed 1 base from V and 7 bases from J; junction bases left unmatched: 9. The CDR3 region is CASSEFSGPLGTQYF. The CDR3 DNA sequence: TGCGCCAGCAGTGAGTTTAGCGGGCCCCTAGGGACCCAGTACTTC.

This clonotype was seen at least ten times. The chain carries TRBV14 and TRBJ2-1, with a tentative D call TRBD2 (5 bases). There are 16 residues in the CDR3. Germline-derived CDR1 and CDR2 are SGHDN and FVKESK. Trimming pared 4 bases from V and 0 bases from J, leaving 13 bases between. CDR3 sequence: CASSPMDGGSYNEQFF. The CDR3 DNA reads TGTGCCAGCAGCCCTATGGACGGAGGCTCCTACAATGAGCAGTTCTTC.

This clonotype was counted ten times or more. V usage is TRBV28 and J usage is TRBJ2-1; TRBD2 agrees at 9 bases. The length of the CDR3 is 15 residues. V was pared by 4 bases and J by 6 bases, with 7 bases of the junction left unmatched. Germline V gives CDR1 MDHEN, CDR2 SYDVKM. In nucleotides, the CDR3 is TGTGCCAGCAGTTACCCCGGGACTAGCCGCAATGAGCAGTTCTTC. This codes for CASSYPGTSRNEQFF.